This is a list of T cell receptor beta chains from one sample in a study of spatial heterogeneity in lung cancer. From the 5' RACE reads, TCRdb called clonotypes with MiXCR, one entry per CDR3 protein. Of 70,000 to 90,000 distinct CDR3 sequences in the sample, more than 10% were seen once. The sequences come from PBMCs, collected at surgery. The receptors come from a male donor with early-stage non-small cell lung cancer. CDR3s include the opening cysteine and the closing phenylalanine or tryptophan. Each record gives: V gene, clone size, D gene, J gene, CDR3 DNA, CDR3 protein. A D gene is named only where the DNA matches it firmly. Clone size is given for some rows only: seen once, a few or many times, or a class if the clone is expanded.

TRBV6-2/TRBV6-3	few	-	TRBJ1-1	TGTGCCAGCAGTTTCTCCGGGGAGAACACTGAAGCTTTCTTT	CASSFSGENTEAFF
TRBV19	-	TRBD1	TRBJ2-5	TGTGCCAGTAGTTTCAAGACAGGGACCCAAGAGACCCAGTACTTC	CASSFKTGTQETQYF
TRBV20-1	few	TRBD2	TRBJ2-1	TGCAGTGCTAGAGAGGCGGGAGGTCTCTCCTACAATGAGCAGTTCTTC	CSAREAGGLSYNEQFF
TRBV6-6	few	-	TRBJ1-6	TGTGCCAGCAGGAAAACTACAGGGAGCTCCTATAATTCACCCCTCCACTTT	CASRKTTGSSYNSPLHF
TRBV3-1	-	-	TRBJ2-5	TGTGCCAGCAGCCCCGGAGAGACCTCTTCTCTAAAAGAGACCCAGTACTTC	CASSPGETSSLKETQYF
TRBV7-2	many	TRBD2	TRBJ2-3	TGTGCCAGCAGGTACGGGCGGGAGACAGATACGCAGTATTTT	CASRYGRETDTQYF
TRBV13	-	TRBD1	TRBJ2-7	TGTGCCAGCAGCTCCCGGGACAGGGGAATAAACGAGCAGTACTTC	CASSSRDRGINEQYF
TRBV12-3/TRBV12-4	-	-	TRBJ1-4	TGTGCCAGCAGTTTTTGGGGCCTTACTAATGAAAAACTGTTTTTT	CASSFWGLTNEKLFF
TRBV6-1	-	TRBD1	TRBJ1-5	TGTGCCAGCAGACAGGGGGCATTCGGCAATCAGCCCCAGCATTTT	CASRQGAFGNQPQHF
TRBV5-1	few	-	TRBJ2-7	TGCGCCAGCAGCTTGGCAGCCTCAACCGGCGAGCAGTACTTC	CASSLAASTGEQYF
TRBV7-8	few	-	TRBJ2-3	TGTGCCAGCAGCTCGGACCCATTAGCGATAGGAGGCACAGATACGCAGTATTTT	CASSSDPLAIGGTDTQYF
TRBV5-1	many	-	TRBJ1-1	TGCGCCAGCAGCTTGGCCCAAACAGGAGGCACTGAAGCTTTCTTT	CASSLAQTGGTEAFF
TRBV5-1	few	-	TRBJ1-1	TGCGCCAGCAGCCGGAGGGGTGAGGTGGCAAACACTGAAGCTTTCTTT	CASSRRGEVANTEAFF
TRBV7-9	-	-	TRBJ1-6	TGTGCCAGCAGCTCAAACTACGCAGGGGCAATCCTCCACTTT	CASSSNYAGAILHF
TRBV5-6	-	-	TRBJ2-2	TGTGCCAGCAGCTTTTCCGGCGGGGAGCTGTTTTTT	CASSFSGGELFF
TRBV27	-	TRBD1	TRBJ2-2	TGTGCCAGCAGTCCCCTAAATCGATTGGACAGGGGACACACCGGGGAGCTGTTTTTT	CASSPLNRLDRGHTGELFF
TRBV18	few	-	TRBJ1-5	TGTGCCAGCTCACCACCGGGTGACATCTATCAGCCCCAGCATTTT	CASSPPGDIYQPQHF
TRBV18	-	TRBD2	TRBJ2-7	TGTGCCAGCTCACCGACTAGCGGGAGGGCCTACGAGCAGTACTTC	CASSPTSGRAYEQYF
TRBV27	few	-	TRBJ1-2	TGTGCCAGCAGTTTATTAGGGGGAGGTGGCTACACCTTC	CASSLLGGGGYTF
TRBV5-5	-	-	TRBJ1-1	TGTGCCAGCAGCTCTCGACAGGCCGTTTCGAACACTGAAGCTTTCTTT	CASSSRQAVSNTEAFF
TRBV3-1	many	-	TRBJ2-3	TGTGCCAGCAGCCAGACCTTACGCACAGATACGCAGTATTTT	CASSQTLRTDTQYF
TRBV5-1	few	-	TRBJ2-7	TGCGCCAGCAGCCTTCAATCCACGGGGCTCTCCTACGAGCAGTACTTC	CASSLQSTGLSYEQYF
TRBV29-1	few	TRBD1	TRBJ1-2	TGCAGCGTCAACAGGGGACAGGGGGCCGGTGGATCTGGCTACACCTTC	CSVNRGQGAGGSGYTF
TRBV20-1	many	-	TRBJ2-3	TGCAGTGCTAGAACAAAGACTAGCACAGATACGCAGTATTTT	CSARTKTSTDTQYF